Below are 32 T cell receptor beta chains sequenced from a single sample in a study of OX40 agonist ivuxolimab in advanced cancers. Libraries were prepared by immunoSEQ multiplex PCR; TCRdb keeps only in-frame clonotypes and omits some of them. The sample yields about 73,000 clones, 85% to 90% seen once. The sequences come from CD4+ or CD8+ T cells sorted from blood, collected in a trial of the OX40 agonist ivuxolimab. The receptors shown here come from an adult with an advanced solid tumor such as melanoma, head and neck, liver or kidney cancer.

The gene calls are TRBV7-8 and TRBJ1-6; TRBD1 aligns across 9 bases. This CDR3 has 14 residues. Germline CDR1 reads SGHVS; CDR2 reads FQNEAQ. Trimming cost V 3 bases and J 7 bases; bases outside gene matches: 1. The CDR3 protein is CASSFGTGNSPLHF. CDR3 sequence (DNA): TGTGCCAGCAGCTTCGGGACAGGGAATTCACCCCTCCACTTT. Full variable domain (missing parts from reference TRBV7-8 and TRBJ1-6): GAGVSQSPRYKVAKRGQDVALRCDPISGHVSLFWYQQALGQGPEFLTYFQNEAQLDKSGLPSDRFFAERPEGSVSTLKIQRTQQEDSAVYLCASSFGTGNSPLHFGNGTRLTVT.

V is TRBV2 and J is TRBJ1-1; D is perhaps TRBD1 (6 bases). This CDR3 has 13 residues. Germline V gives CDR1 SNHLY, CDR2 FYNNEI. V lost 6 bases and J lost 6, with 14 bases in between. The CDR3 reads CASRQGRGAEAFF. The DNA of the CDR3 is TGTGCCAGCAGGCAGGGGAGAGGCGCTGAAGCTTTCTTT.

V is TRBV4-2 and J is TRBJ2-6; 7 bases are a match to TRBD2. The germline V gene encodes CDR1 LGHNA and CDR2 YNFKEQ. This CDR3 is 20 amino acids long. V lost 1 base and J lost 0; bases outside the gene matches: 12. The CDR3 spells CASSQVSLGGSRSGANVLTF. CDR3 in DNA: TGTGCCAGCAGCCAAGTTTCCCTCGGCGGGAGTCGCTCTGGGGCCAACGTCCTGACTTTC.

V and J are TRBV30 and TRBJ2-1; TRBD2 matches at 8 bases. V lost 5 bases, J lost 0 bases, and 15 bases stayed unmatched. Germline CDR1 and CDR2: GTSNPN and SVGIG (reference sequence). The CDR3 covers 18 residues. The CDR3 protein is CAWEKLAGVRSSYNEQFF. The CDR3, as DNA: TGTGCCTGGGAGAAGCTAGCGGGCGTACGAAGCTCCTACAATGAGCAGTTCTTC.

The CDR3 loop is CASTMAGNTGELFF. CDR3 bases: TGTGCCAGCACCATGGCGGGGAACACCGGGGAGCTGTTTTTT. V usage is TRBV5-6 and J usage is TRBJ2-2, with D possibly being TRBD2 (5 bases). This CDR3 has 14 residues. V was clipped by 6 bases and J by 1 base, with 10 bases between them. The germline V gene encodes CDR1 SGHDT and CDR2 YYEEEE. The whole variable domain, filled in from reference TRBV5-6 and TRBJ2-2, reads DAGVTQSPTHLIKTRGQQVTLRCSPKSGHDTVSWYQQALGQGPQFIFQYYEEEERQRGNFPDRFSGHQFPNYSSELNVNALLLGDSALYLCASTMAGNTGELFFGEGSRLTVL.

The rearrangement uses TRBV4-2 and TRBJ2-3; 9 bases are a match to TRBD2. The V and J ends lost 4 bases and 3 bases, in that order; junction bases with no gene match: 17. This CDR3 region has 19 residues. Germline CDR1 is LGHNA and CDR2 is YNFKEQ. CDR3 coding DNA: TGTGCCAGCAGCCCCGAGCCCTGGGGCGGGGGGGCAGAGACAGATACGCAGTATTTT. It specifies CASSPEPWGGGAETDTQYF.

The V call is TRBV6-1, the J call TRBJ2-4; D remains unclear. The CDR3 length is 15 residues. Germline CDR1 and CDR2: MNHNS and SASEGT. The ends were cut back, 0 bases at V and 0 bases at J, with 6 bases in the middle. The CDR3 protein is CASSEAGVAKNIQYF. The DNA of the CDR3 is TGTGCCAGCAGTGAAGCTGGGGTAGCCAAAAACATTCAGTACTTC.

J is TRBJ2-7 and V is TRBV7-6; weak D call: TRBD1 (6 bases). Trimming removed 5 bases at V and 2 bases at J, with 13 bases between. Germline loops: CDR1 SGHVS, CDR2 FNYEAQ. The CDR3 is 14 residues long. This CDR3 is CASSPDSLTYEQYF. The CDR3 DNA reads TGTGCCAGCAGCCCGGACAGTCTTACCTACGAGCAGTACTTC.

CDR3 loop: CASRILADVNTGELFF. In DNA form, the CDR3 reads TGCGCCAGCAGGATACTAGCGGACGTGAACACCGGGGAGCTGTTTTTT. This chain uses TRBV5-1 with TRBJ2-2, with 8 positions matching TRBD2. There are 16 residues in the CDR3. CDR1 is SGHRS, CDR2 YFSETQ, per germline. V was pared by 5 bases and J by 1 base, with 7 bases of the junction left unmatched.

This clone was picked up one time. The CDR3 reads CASSQDGAVFTGELFF. CDR3 in DNA: TGCGCCAGCAGCCAAGATGGGGCAGTTTTCACCGGGGAGCTGTTTTTT. The chain uses TRBV4-1 and TRBJ2-2, with a possible D match to TRBD1 (5 bases). Germline CDR1 and CDR2: MGHRA and YSYEKL. Trimming took 0 bases from V and 4 from J, leaving 12 bases between them. The CDR3 is 16 amino acids.

The chain is built from TRBV4-2 and TRBJ2-1; TRBD2 matches at 7 bases. V gave up 2 bases and J gave up 0 bases; unmatched junction bases: 4. Germline-derived CDR1 and CDR2 are LGHNA and YNFKEQ. The CDR3 length is 16 residues. The CDR3 here is CASSQRSGTSYNEQFF. The CDR3 DNA reads as TGTGCCAGCAGCCAAAGAAGCGGGACCTCCTACAATGAGCAGTTCTTC.

J is TRBJ2-1 and V is TRBV19; the D gene is possibly TRBD2 (6 bases). Germline CDR1 reads LNHDA; CDR2 reads SQIVND (reference sequence). The CDR3 is 13 residues long. With 3 bases removed from V and 6 bases from J, the gap between germline ends came to 9 bases. In DNA, the CDR3 is TGTGCCAGTAGTATGGGGGGTATCAATGAGCAGTTCTTC. Translating gives CASSMGGINEQFF.

The chain has TRBV27 and TRBJ2-7; 10 positions match TRBD2. Unmatched junction bases numbered 7, after V lost 8 bases and J lost 0 bases. This CDR3 contains 15 residues. Germline-derived CDR1 and CDR2 are MNHEY and SMNVEV (reference sequence). CDR3: CASSPSGSSSYEQYF. The DNA for the CDR3 is TGTGCCAGCTCCCCTAGCGGGAGCTCCTCCTACGAGCAGTACTTC.

This chain uses TRBV7-9 with TRBJ2-7; TRBD2 might be the D (6 bases). Germline assignment: CDR1 SEHNR and CDR2 FQNEAQ (reference sequence). Trimming took off 2 bases at V and 2 bases at J, with 10 bases between the two ends. The CDR3 contains 14 residues. The CDR3 DNA reads as TGTGCCAGCAGCTTACCAGGAGGGACCTACGAGCAGTACTTC. Residues: CASSLPGGTYEQYF. Full variable domain (remainder filled in from reference TRBV7-9 and TRBJ2-7): DTGVSQNPRHKITKRGQNVTFRCDPISEHNRLYWYRQTLGQGPEFLTYFQNEAQLEKSRLLSDRFSAERPKGSFSTLEIQRTEQGDSAMYLCASSLPGGTYEQYFGPGTRLTVT.

This sequence joins TRBV30 and TRBJ2-5, with D possibly TRBD1 on 5 matching bases. The J call is doubtful: the DNA matches TRBJ2-7 better. Per germline, CDR1 GTSNPN and CDR2 SVGIG (reference sequence). The CDR3 runs 14 residues. The CDR3 region has the DNA TGTGCCGGCGGCCCCGGTCAACAGGCCTACGAGCAGTACTTC. This sequence encodes CAGGPGQQAYEQYF.

The chain couples TRBV7-8 to TRBJ1-2; no reliable D call. CDR3 length: 15 amino acids. Trimming removed 6 bases at V and 4 bases at J, with 18 bases between. Germline V lookup: CDR1 SGHVS, CDR2 FQNEAQ. In nucleotides, the CDR3 is TGTGCCAGCAGTTCGGACCTGGTCCCATTCTATGGCTACACCTTC. It is translated as CASSSDLVPFYGYTF.

The chain carries TRBV27 and TRBJ2-3; D is perhaps TRBD1 or TRBD2 (5 bases each). The V end lost 3 bases, the J end lost 2 bases, and 12 bases lay between the germline ends. CDR1 and CDR2 (germline): MNHEY, SMNVEV (reference sequence). There are 15 residues in the CDR3. Written as DNA, the CDR3 is TGTGCCAGCAGTTTCCTCCGGGACGACACAGATACGCAGTATTTT. This gives the protein CASSFLRDDTDTQYF.

The genes are TRBV30 and TRBJ2-1; 10 positions match TRBD1. From germline, CDR1 is GTSNPN and CDR2 SVGIG (reference sequence). The V gene end was trimmed by 4 bases and the J gene end by 7 bases; junction bases not matched to a gene: 7. This CDR3 spans 14 amino acids. The CDR3 DNA sequence: TGTGCCTGGACCCGGGACAGGGGCGCAAATGAGCAGTTCTTC. Translated, it gives CAWTRDRGANEQFF.

By share of the sample, this clone is medium-sized. The rearrangement links TRBV27 to TRBJ2-7, with 7 bases lining up with TRBD1. Germline CDR1 reads MNHEY; CDR2 reads SMNVEV (reference sequence). The CDR3 is made up of 11 amino acids. Germline trimming cut 5 bases from V and 7 bases from J; bases unmatched to any gene: 2. The CDR3 region is CASSTTGEQYF. As DNA, the CDR3 is TGTGCCAGCAGTACGACAGGGGAGCAGTACTTC.

V usage is TRBV9 and J usage is TRBJ2-5; 7 nucleotides match TRBD1. This CDR3 contains 13 residues. Germline lookup yields CDR1 SGDLS and CDR2 YYNGEE. With V trimmed by 3 bases and J by 5 bases, 4 bases remained unmatched. Here the CDR3 reads CASSAGTAETQYF. CDR3 DNA: TGTGCCAGCAGCGCCGGGACAGCGGAGACCCAGTACTTC.

V is TRBV7-9 and J is TRBJ2-7; 9 bases agree with TRBD1. J gave up 2 bases and V 6 bases, and 8 bases lay outside the gene matches. This CDR3 has 15 amino acids. Germline CDR1 reads SEHNR; CDR2 reads FQNEAQ (reference sequence). CDR3 protein: CASSRPGQGAYEQYF. The CDR3 DNA reads TGTGCCAGCAGTCGACCGGGACAGGGAGCCTACGAGCAGTACTTC.

J is TRBJ2-3 and V is TRBV27, with 8 nucleotides matching TRBD2. This CDR3 contains 15 residues. Germline trimming cut 7 bases from V and 2 bases from J; bases unmatched to any gene: 8. Germline V gives CDR1 MNHEY, CDR2 SMNVEV (reference sequence). The CDR3 sequence is CASTSLADLTDTQYF. CDR3 in DNA: TGTGCCAGCACCTCACTAGCGGACCTCACAGATACGCAGTATTTT.

The chain has TRBV5-1 and TRBJ2-1; TRBD2 is a possible D gene (6 bases). Germline lookup yields CDR1 SGHRS and CDR2 YFSETQ. The CDR3 is 13 amino acids. V gave up 0 bases and J gave up 10 bases, with 11 bases separating them. The CDR3 coding sequence is TGCGCCAGCAGCTTGGGGCGGGATCGGGAGCAGTTCTTC. This codes for CASSLGRDREQFF.

CDR3 amino acids: CASSVPGAVDTQYF. In DNA form, the CDR3 reads TGTGCCAGTAGTGTCCCCGGGGCGGTGGATACGCAGTATTTT. The chain carries TRBV19 and TRBJ2-3; D assignment may be TRBD1 or TRBD2 (5 bases each). Between the trimmed V and J ends, which lost 5 bases and 6 bases, there was a span of 15 bases. The CDR3 covers 14 residues. Germline CDR1 reads LNHDA; CDR2 reads SQIVND (reference sequence). Full variable domain (remainder filled in from reference TRBV19 and TRBJ2-3): DGGITQSPKYLFRKEGQNVTLSCEQNLNHDAMYWYRQDPGQGLRLIYYSQIVNDFQKGDIAEGYSVSREKKESFPLTVTSAQKNPTAFYLCASSVPGAVDTQYFGPGTRLTVL.

This clone occurred a few times. The J gene is TRBJ2-5, the V gene TRBV27, with TRBD2 as a possible D gene (6 bases). The V gene's germline CDR1 is MNHEY and CDR2 SMNVEV (reference sequence). The V end was cut by 7 bases, the J end by 1 base, with 16 bases between. The CDR3 covers 15 residues. DNA for the CDR3: TGTGCCAGCAAAAGGGTAGCGGCCCTCCAAGAGACCCAGTACTTC. It specifies CASKRVAALQETQYF.

This chain links TRBV13 with TRBJ2-7; TRBD1 aligns across 7 bases. V shed 0 bases and J 4 bases; nucleotides not matched to a gene: 6. Per germline, CDR1 PRHDT and CDR2 FYEKMQ (reference sequence). The CDR3 consists of 15 residues. The CDR3 DNA reads TGTGCCAGCAGCTTAGGGGTGACAGGGCCGTACGAGCAGTACTTC. As protein: CASSLGVTGPYEQYF. Supplemented by reference TRBV13 and TRBJ2-7, the full variable domain reads AAGVIQSPRHLIKEKRETATLKCYPIPRHDTVYWYQQGPGQDPQFLISFYEKMQSDKGSIPDRFSAQQFSDYHSELNMSSLELGDSALYFCASSLGVTGPYEQYFGPGTRLTVT.

This sequence joins TRBV7-3 and TRBJ2-1, with 8 bases matching TRBD2. Germline assignment: CDR1 SGHTA and CDR2 FQGTGA. The CDR3 sequence is 16 residues long. The ends lost 4 bases at V and 6 bases at J; junction bases unmatched: 11. CDR3 DNA sequence: TGTGCCAGCAGCTCCCTTGTCGGGGGGGCTCCCAATGAGCAGTTCTTC. Its translation: CASSSLVGGAPNEQFF.

This chain links TRBV27 with TRBJ2-7; D might be TRBD1 or TRBD2, each matching 5 bases. The CDR3 totals 16 residues. The V gene's germline CDR1 is MNHEY and CDR2 SMNVEV (reference sequence). The ends were cut back, 4 bases at V and 2 bases at J, with 18 bases in the middle. DNA for the CDR3: TGTGCCAGCAGTTCAACCCCTTTGGGGACGGCCTACGAGCAGTACTTC. Residues: CASSSTPLGTAYEQYF.

The chain uses TRBV6-5 and TRBJ2-1; the D call may be TRBD1 or TRBD2 (5 bases each). The germline CDR1 and CDR2 sequences are MNHEY and SVGAGI. There are 14 residues in the CDR3. The germline V and J ends were trimmed by 6 bases and 8 bases, with 17 bases remaining between them. CDR3: CASSLLSGADEQFF. The CDR3, as DNA: TGTGCCAGCAGCCTTCTTTCCGGGGCGGATGAGCAGTTCTTC.

The chain has TRBV7-9 and TRBJ2-2; D gene unclear. Trimming left V 4 bases short and J 5 bases short, with 8 bases between. The germline CDR1 and CDR2 sequences are SEHNR and FQNEAQ (reference sequence). The CDR3 is 13 amino acids. The CDR3 DNA is TGTGCCAGCAGCTCCACAGTGACCGGGGAGCTGTTTTTT. This gives the protein CASSSTVTGELFF.

The chain uses TRBV1 and TRBJ1-2; the table's D gene call, TRBD1, was not cross checked with the DNA. TRBV1 is termed a pseudogene. The length of the CDR3 is 16 residues. CDR3 amino acids: CTSRGHRLRKTYGYTF. The CDR3, as DNA: TGCACCAGCAGAGGACATCGTTTGCGAAAGACCTATGGCTACACCTTC.

This chain joins TRBV5-1 and TRBJ2-1; 10 bases map to TRBD2. This CDR3 region has 15 residues. Germline CDR1 SGHRS, CDR2 YFSETQ. The V gene end was trimmed by 4 bases and the J gene end by 5 bases; junction bases not matched to a gene: 6. This chain's CDR3 is CASSLAGERNNEQFF. The CDR3 DNA reads as TGCGCCAGCAGCCTAGCGGGAGAGAGAAACAATGAGCAGTTCTTC.